This T cell receptor (beta chain) was found in a study of OX40 agonist ivuxolimab in advanced cancers. Study-wide background: Anti-PD-1, anti-PD-L1 or anti-CTLA-4 therapy given earlier was allowed, and about 38% had some. Study-level results: CD4+ and CD8+ blood T cells expanded clonally by week 6 at 0.1 to 3.0 mg/kg. Low normalized T-cell clonal expansion also characterized some of the nonresponders.

This clone was seen more than once but under ten times. Its antigen is unidentified. Sequenced by immunoSEQ multiplex PCR; TCRdb stores in-frame clones only, minus some. The data show under 110,000 clones, with less than 95% seen just once and 0.45% to 0.5% held by the top ten. It was autoimmune disease history or systemic immunosuppression that excluded patients. Source: CD4+ or CD8+ T cells sorted from blood, taken in a trial of the OX40 agonist ivuxolimab. This TCR derives from an adult with an advanced solid tumor such as melanoma, head and neck, liver or kidney cancer.

The CDR3 loop reads CASSQDPNQPQHF. The CDR3 bases are TGCGCCAGCAGCCAAGATCCGAATCAGCCCCAGCATTTT. The rearrangement joins TRBV4-3 to TRBJ1-5, with no clear D. The CDR3 consists of 13 residues. V was shortened by 0 bases and J by 4 bases, with 4 bases between the two germline ends. Germline-derived CDR1 and CDR2 are LGHNA and YSLEER.